This T cell receptor (beta chain) was sequenced in a study of CD8 T cells in Susac syndrome. V lost 0 bases and J 6 bases, leaving 21 bases between the germline ends. This CDR3 comprises 17 residues. The V gene's germline CDR1 is GTSNPN and CDR2 SVGIG (reference sequence). The RNA input was about 0.5 to 1 ug, and it was reverse transcribed with random hexamers. An immunoSEQ multiplex PCR generated amplified TCR beta CDR3 products spanning 54 Vbeta and 13 Jbeta. MiXCR, run by TCRdb on the immunoSEQ multiplex PCR reads, gives a single entry per CDR3 protein. The table lists more than 200,000 distinct CDR3 sequences, approximately 90% of them singletons. The multiple sclerosis controls were treatment-naive patients with relapsing-remitting disease that was stable or active.

The sequencing input was CD8+ T cells from PBMCs. This TCR came from a human donor with multiple sclerosis. The V call is TRBV30, the J call TRBJ2-1, with unresolved D. In nucleotides, the CDR3 is TGTGCCTGGAGTGTGGGGTTAGGATCCGGCCCGGGCAATGAGCAGTTCTTC. As protein: CAWSVGLGSGPGNEQFF.